These 26 T cell receptor beta chains share one sample of origin, sequenced in a study of T cell repertoires in cytomegalovirus infection. TCRdb called the reads again in MiXCR, with one record for every CDR3 protein. Of 560,000 or so distinct CDR3 sequences listed, 16% are singletons. The sequencing sample was made of CD8+ T cells from PBMCs. Source of these receptors: a human donor in good health (CMV status not recorded). Some clones in this sample may be carry-over from other donors' samples.

About this clonotype itself: Its ends do not fully match the called genes, so a read error is possible. The rearrangement links TRBV12-3 or TRBV12-4 to TRBJ2-2; TRBD2 matches 7 bases. This CDR3 is 14 amino acids long. The DNA of the CDR3 is TGTGCAACCCCGACTAGCACGAAAACCGGGGAGCTGTTTTTT. It specifies CATPTSTKTGELFF.

The V and J genes are TRBV9 and TRBJ1-5; D not resolved. The CDR3 has 14 amino acids. V dropped 4 bases and J dropped 0 bases, with 8 bases sitting between them. Germline CDR1 and CDR2: SGDLS and YYNGEE. The CDR3 reads CASSKEPSNQPQHF. In DNA, the CDR3 is TGTGCCAGCAGCAAGGAGCCTAGCAATCAGCCCCAGCATTTT.

There are many counts of this clonotype. The chain recombines TRBV6-6 with TRBJ1-5; TRBD1 is a possible D gene (5 bases). Germline V gives CDR1 MNHNY, CDR2 SVGAGI (reference sequence). Trimming pared 6 bases from V and 5 bases from J, leaving 8 bases between. This CDR3 has 12 amino acids. CDR3 sequence (DNA): TGTGCCAGCAGACTCAGGGATCAGCCCCAGCATTTT. Protein: CASRLRDQPQHF.

This clonotype was recorded a few times. This chain connects TRBV5-6 to TRBJ1-4, with a possible D match to TRBD1 (5 bases). V shed 2 bases and J shed 4 bases, with 9 bases lying between them. This CDR3 comprises 14 residues. CDR1 is SGHDT and CDR2 is YYEEEE in the germline V gene. In DNA, the CDR3 is TGTGCCAGCAGCTTTGGGACGGGTAATGAAAAACTGTTTTTT. It is translated as CASSFGTGNEKLFF.

This clonotype was recorded a few times. This chain joins TRBV6-1 and TRBJ2-2, with TRBD2 matching 7 bases. There are 15 residues in the CDR3. Germline V gives CDR1 MNHNS, CDR2 SASEGT. Unmatched junction bases numbered 9, after V lost 5 bases and J lost 6 bases. CDR3 nucleotides: TGTGCCAGCAGTTCCGACCTAGCGGTTCCCGGGGAGCTGTTTTTT. It specifies CASSSDLAVPGELFF.

The sample holds many counts of this clonotype. This chain connects TRBV12-5 to TRBJ2-1, with no clear D. Trimming pared 7 bases from V and 4 bases from J, leaving 5 bases between. Germline V lookup: CDR1 LGHNT, CDR2 FRNRAP. The CDR3 covers 11 residues. As DNA, the CDR3 is TGTGCTAGTGAGAGATACAATGAGCAGTTCTTC. The encoded protein is CASERYNEQFF.

In this sample, this clonotype turned up many times. The chain recombines TRBV19 with TRBJ1-5; perhaps TRBD1 as D (6 bases). The germline V gene encodes CDR1 LNHDA and CDR2 SQIVND (reference sequence). V was cut by 5 bases and J by 0 bases, with 11 bases left in between. CDR3 length equals 15 residues. CDR3 bases: TGTGCCAGTAGTTACAGGGACGATAGCAATCAGCCCCAGCATTTT. This codes for CASSYRDDSNQPQHF. Using reference TRBV19 and TRBJ1-5 for the parts outside the CDR3, the full variable domain is DGGITQSPKYLFRKEGQNVTLSCEQNLNHDAMYWYRQDPGQGLRLIYYSQIVNDFQKGDIAEGYSVSREKKESFPLTVTSAQKNPTAFYLCASSYRDDSNQPQHFGDGTRLSIL.

In this sample, this clonotype turned up many times. V usage is TRBV11-2 and J usage is TRBJ1-4, with 8 bases aligning to TRBD1. Per germline, CDR1 SGHAT and CDR2 FQNNGV. The CDR3 covers 16 residues. Germline trimming cut 4 bases from V and 0 bases from J; bases unmatched to any gene: 4. The CDR3 loop reads CASSSVGQATNEKLFF. The CDR3 DNA reads TGTGCCAGCAGCTCCGTGGGACAGGCAACTAATGAAAAACTGTTTTTT. The complete variable domain, with remaining parts taken from reference TRBV11-2 and TRBJ1-4, reads EAGVAQSPRYKIIEKRQSVAFWCNPISGHATLYWYQQILGQGPKLLIQFQNNGVVDDSQLPKDRFSAERLKGVDSTLKIQPAKLEDSAVYLCASSSVGQATNEKLFFGSGTQLSVL.

V usage is TRBV4-1 and J usage is TRBJ1-5, with D possibly being TRBD1 (5 bases). The CDR3 loop spans 17 amino acids. The V end lost 0 bases, the J end lost 1 base, and 13 bases lay between the germline ends. Germline V gene sequence: CDR1 MGHRA, CDR2 YSYEKL. This chain's CDR3 is CASSQEHPGRSNQPQHF. Here the CDR3 DNA reads TGCGCCAGCAGCCAAGAACATCCGGGACGGAGCAATCAGCCCCAGCATTTT.

This chain links TRBV13 with TRBJ2-5; 7 bases line up with TRBD1. Germline values: CDR1 PRHDT, CDR2 FYEKMQ (reference sequence). This CDR3 region has 14 residues. V was pared by 5 bases and J by 2 bases, with 5 bases of the junction left unmatched. In DNA, the CDR3 is TGTGCCAGCAGCCCGTCGGACAGGCAAGAGACCCAGTACTTC. Its protein is CASSPSDRQETQYF.

The V gene is TRBV18, the J gene TRBJ1-1; no clear D gene. The V and J ends lost 0 bases and 1 base respectively, with 9 bases between them. From germline, CDR1 is KGHSH and CDR2 LQKENI. This CDR3 region has 15 residues. This CDR3 reads CASSPPIAGNTEAFF. Here the CDR3 DNA reads TGTGCCAGCTCACCACCGATAGCCGGGAACACTGAAGCTTTCTTT.

This clonotype was observed many times. CDR3 in DNA: TGTGCCAGCAGTTCCCCGTGGACAGGGGGAAACACCATATATTTT. As protein: CASSSPWTGGNTIYF. This chain connects TRBV12-3 or TRBV12-4 to TRBJ1-3, with 8 nucleotides matching TRBD1. The junction had 6 bases not matched to a gene; V was cut back by 4 bases and J by 4 bases. The CDR3 has 15 residues.

The rearrangement uses TRBV28 and TRBJ2-5; 7 bases align to TRBD1. The V gene's germline CDR1 is MDHEN and CDR2 SYDVKM. Trimming cost V 7 bases and J 2 bases; bases outside gene matches: 13. The CDR3 loop spans 16 amino acids. This CDR3 reads CASNPIRDSLQETQYF. The CDR3 DNA follows: TGTGCCAGCAACCCTATCCGGGACAGCCTACAAGAGACCCAGTACTTC.

This clonotype has only a few counts. The DNA for the CDR3 is TGTGCCACCCGTCCCCCTGGGATCCTGGGTGAAAAACTGTTTTTT. It translates to CATRPPGILGEKLFF. The rearrangement links TRBV25-1 to TRBJ1-4, with unresolved D. Trimming pared 10 bases from V and 7 bases from J, leaving 22 bases between. The CDR3 contains 15 residues. From germline, CDR1 is MGHDK and CDR2 SYGVNS.

About this clonotype: A much larger clone lies a single base off, so this may be a read error. The chain employs TRBV25-1 and TRBJ1-2, with 9 positions matching TRBD1. The CDR3 loop spans 16 amino acids. With V trimmed by 5 bases and J by 5 bases, 12 bases remained unmatched. CDR1 and CDR2 (germline): MGHDK, SYGVNS. DNA of the CDR3: TGTGCCAGCAGTATCCCCGGGACAGGGTCTGCTTATGGCTACACCTTC. Encoded protein: CASSIPGTGSAYGYTF.

This clonotype was recorded many times. The chain links TRBV11-3 to TRBJ1-4; the D is unclear. This CDR3 is 15 amino acids long. Trimming stripped 6 bases from V and 7 bases from J, with 18 bases between. CDR1 SGHNT and CDR2 YENEEA come from the germline V gene. This CDR3 reads CASSRSGHPTEKLFF. CDR3 nucleotide sequence: TGTGCCAGCAGTCGAAGCGGCCACCCGACTGAAAAACTGTTTTTT.

As to this clonotype: This likely comes from a read error, as the CDR3 has no conserved phenylalanine or tryptophan at its end. The rearrangement joins TRBV6-6 to TRBJ2-1; tentative D call: TRBD2 (6 bases). Trimming removed 0 bases from V and 12 bases from J, with 15 bases in between. The germline V gene encodes CDR1 MNHNY and CDR2 SVGAGI (reference sequence). CDR3 size: 14 residues. The CDR3 spells CASSYSAVGGPQFL. CDR3 DNA sequence: TGTGCCAGCAGTTACTCGGCGGTCGGAGGGCCGCAGTTCTTA.

This clonotype was seen a few times. The V call is TRBV4-1, the J call TRBJ2-1, with a weak D call TRBD2 (6 bases). V gave up 4 bases and J gave up 8 bases, with 12 bases separating them. The CDR3 has 13 amino acids. Germline lookup yields CDR1 MGHRA and CDR2 YSYEKL. The CDR3 coding sequence is TGCGCCAGCAGCCCGGAGGGCCCGGATGAGCAGTTCTTC. It yields the protein CASSPEGPDEQFF.

This clonotype was detected many times. V usage is TRBV7-6 and J usage is TRBJ2-2, with D perhaps given as TRBD1 or TRBD2 (7 bases each). The CDR3 spans 17 residues. V was pared by 4 bases and J by 3 bases, with 18 bases between. The germline V gene has CDR1 SGHVS and CDR2 FNYEAQ. CDR3 nucleotide sequence: TGTGCCAGCAGCTACGGCCCAGCAGGGGGGGACACCGGGGAGCTGTTTTTT. It translates to CASSYGPAGGDTGELFF.

The genes are TRBV6-1 and TRBJ1-1, with 7 bases fitting TRBD1. CDR1 MNHNS and CDR2 SASEGT come from the germline V gene. The CDR3 is 14 residues long. Unmatched junction bases numbered 6, after V lost 2 bases and J lost 6 bases. The CDR3 DNA follows: TGTGCCAGCAGTGAATGGGGCAGGGGGGCTGAAGCTTTCTTT. This translates into CASSEWGRGAEAFF.

This clonotype was seen a handful of times. The chain recombines TRBV7-9 with TRBJ2-7, with D tentatively TRBD1 or TRBD2 (5 bases each). Germline-derived CDR1 and CDR2 are SEHNR and FQNEAQ (reference sequence). This CDR3 region has 15 residues. Trimming pared 5 bases from V and 5 bases from J, leaving 19 bases between. The CDR3 coding sequence is TGTGCCAGCAGCGAGGGGCCAGGGAAAGAACACGAGCAGTACTTC. Protein product: CASSEGPGKEHEQYF.

There are many counts of this clonotype. The gene calls are TRBV11-2 and TRBJ1-4; TRBD1 is a possible D gene (5 bases). Per the germline V gene, CDR1 is SGHAT and CDR2 is FQNNGV. V lost 8 bases and J lost 6, with 13 bases in between. The CDR3 runs 13 residues. The CDR3: CASHGASDEKLFF. CDR3 DNA sequence: TGTGCCAGCCACGGGGCCTCGGATGAAAAACTGTTTTTT.

This clonotype came up a few times. The chain combines TRBV4-2 with TRBJ2-7; 9 bases are a match to TRBD1. CDR1 is LGHNA and CDR2 is YNFKEQ in the germline V gene. This CDR3 is 15 amino acids long. After removal of 3 bases from V and 2 bases from J, the junction contained 5 bases not matched to a gene. CDR3: CASSQAGTGTYEQYF. Here the CDR3 DNA reads TGTGCCAGCAGCCAGGCCGGGACAGGGACCTACGAGCAGTACTTC.

This clonotype occurred many times. The chain links TRBV7-8 to TRBJ2-7; D ambiguous. The V gene lost 2 bases and the J gene lost 1 base, with 9 bases spanning the gap. This CDR3 is 14 amino acids long. Germline CDR1 SGHVS, CDR2 FQNEAQ. The CDR3 nucleotides read TGTGCCAGCAGCTTATCCAGAGCATCCTACGAGCAGTACTTC. It translates to CASSLSRASYEQYF.

The J gene is TRBJ2-7, the V gene TRBV24-1; D possibly matches TRBD1 or TRBD2 (6 bases each). The CDR3 has 18 residues. Trimming pared 8 bases from V and 3 bases from J, leaving 28 bases between. Looked up from germline, CDR1 is KGHDR and CDR2 is SFDVKD. CDR3 residues: CATMRGGIYQGTHYEQYF. Here the CDR3 DNA reads TGTGCCACCATGCGAGGGGGGATTTATCAGGGGACGCACTACGAGCAGTACTTC.

This clonotype was recorded at least ten times. This sequence joins TRBV19 and TRBJ1-1; D uncertain. Germline-derived CDR1 and CDR2 are LNHDA and SQIVND (reference sequence). The CDR3 is 15 residues long. Trimming left V 3 bases short and J 1 base short, with 12 bases between. In DNA, the CDR3 is TGTGCCAGTAGTATCGCGGACTCATCGAACACTGAAGCTTTCTTT. Its protein is CASSIADSSNTEAFF.